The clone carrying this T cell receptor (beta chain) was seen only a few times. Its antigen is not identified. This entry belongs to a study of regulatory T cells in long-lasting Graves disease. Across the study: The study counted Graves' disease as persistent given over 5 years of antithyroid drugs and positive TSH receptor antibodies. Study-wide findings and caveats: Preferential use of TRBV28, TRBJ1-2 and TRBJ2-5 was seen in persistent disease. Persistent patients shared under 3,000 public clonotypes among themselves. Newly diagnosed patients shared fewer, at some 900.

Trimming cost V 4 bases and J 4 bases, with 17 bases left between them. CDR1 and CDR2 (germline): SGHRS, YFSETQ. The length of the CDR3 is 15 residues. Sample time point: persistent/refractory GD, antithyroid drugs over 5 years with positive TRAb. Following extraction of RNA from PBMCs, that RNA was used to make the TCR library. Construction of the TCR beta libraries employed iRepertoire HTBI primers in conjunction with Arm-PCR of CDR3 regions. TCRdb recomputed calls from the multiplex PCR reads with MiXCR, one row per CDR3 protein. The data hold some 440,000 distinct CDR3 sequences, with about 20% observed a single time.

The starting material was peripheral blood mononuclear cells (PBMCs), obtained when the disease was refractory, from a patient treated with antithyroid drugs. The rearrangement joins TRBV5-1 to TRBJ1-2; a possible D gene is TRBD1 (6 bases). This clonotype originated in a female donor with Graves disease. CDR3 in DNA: TGCGCCAGCAGCCCCAGCCAGGGGATTGCCTATGGCTACACCTTC. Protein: CASSPSQGIAYGYTF. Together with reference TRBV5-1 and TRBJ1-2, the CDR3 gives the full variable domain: KAGVTQTPRYLIKTRGQQVTLSCSPISGHRSVSWYQQTPGQGLQFLFEYFSETQRNKGNFPGRFSGRQFSNSRSEMNVSTLELGDSALYLCASSPSQGIAYGYTFGSGTRLTVV.